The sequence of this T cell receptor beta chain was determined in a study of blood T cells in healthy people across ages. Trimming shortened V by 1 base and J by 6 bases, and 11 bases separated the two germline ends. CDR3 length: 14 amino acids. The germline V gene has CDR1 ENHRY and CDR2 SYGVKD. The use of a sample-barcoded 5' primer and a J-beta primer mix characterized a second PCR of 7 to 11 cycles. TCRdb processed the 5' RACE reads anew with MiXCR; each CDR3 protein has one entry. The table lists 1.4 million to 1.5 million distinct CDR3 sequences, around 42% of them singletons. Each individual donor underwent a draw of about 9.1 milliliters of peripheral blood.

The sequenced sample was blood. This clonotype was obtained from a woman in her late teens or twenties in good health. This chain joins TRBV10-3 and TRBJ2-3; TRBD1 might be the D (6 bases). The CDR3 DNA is TGTGCCATCAGTGAGTTTGGGACAATGGATACGCAGTATTTT. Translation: CAISEFGTMDTQYF.